This TCR beta chain was obtained from a study of metastatic and nonmetastatic thyroid tumors. Study-wide context: Samples came from malignant and benign thyroid patients, and repertoires were compared across blood and tumor or nodule tissue. Study-wide points: Across blood and tumor, TCR beta diversity in malignant thyroid tumors was reportedly significantly higher than in benign nodules.

Among the patients, none had received any treatment before thyroid surgery. Per the authors' pipeline: To classify distant metastasis in papillary thyroid cancer, a model was built from CDR3 differences across clinicopathological groups. MiXCR re-clonotyped the PCR reads for TCRdb. For this entry, the V and J calls and clone size follow TCRdb and not the study's own pipeline. The data hold about 46,000 clones, with about 22% observed a single time. Remarks on this clone: Its antigen remains unknown.

Input material: blood. This clonotype was sampled from a male donor with papillary thyroid cancer or a benign thyroid nodule (not recorded which). Some clones in this sample may be carry-over from other donors' samples.

CDR3 residues: CASSTGIAGEQYF. The CDR3 region has the DNA TGTGCCAGCAGCACGGGGATAGCGGGGGAGCAGTACTTC. The chain is built from TRBV12-3 or TRBV12-4 and TRBJ2-7; 8 bases are shared with TRBD2. V trimming: 6 bases; J trimming: 7 bases; junction bases outside the gene matches: 8. The CDR3 totals 13 residues.